This T cell receptor (beta chain) was obtained from a study of blood T cell repertoires in COVID-19. This CDR3 contains 15 residues. The V gene's germline CDR1 is SNHLY and CDR2 FYNNEI. The germline V and J ends were trimmed by 6 bases and 6 bases, with 20 bases remaining between them. The method was immunoSEQ multiplex PCR; TCRdb's version includes in-frame clones alone and lacks a portion of them. This table has hundreds of thousands of clones, 75% to 90% appearing once. The TCR was taken from a man between 35 and 55 years old who had recovered from COVID-19. Sequencing used PBMCs or T cells enriched from blood (not recorded which). The chain combines TRBV2 with TRBJ1-2, with D possibly being TRBD1 (5 bases). CDR3 DNA: TGTGCCAGCAGAGCAAAGGGATGGGGCACGGATGGCTACACCTTC. Translation gives CASRAKGWGTDGYTF.